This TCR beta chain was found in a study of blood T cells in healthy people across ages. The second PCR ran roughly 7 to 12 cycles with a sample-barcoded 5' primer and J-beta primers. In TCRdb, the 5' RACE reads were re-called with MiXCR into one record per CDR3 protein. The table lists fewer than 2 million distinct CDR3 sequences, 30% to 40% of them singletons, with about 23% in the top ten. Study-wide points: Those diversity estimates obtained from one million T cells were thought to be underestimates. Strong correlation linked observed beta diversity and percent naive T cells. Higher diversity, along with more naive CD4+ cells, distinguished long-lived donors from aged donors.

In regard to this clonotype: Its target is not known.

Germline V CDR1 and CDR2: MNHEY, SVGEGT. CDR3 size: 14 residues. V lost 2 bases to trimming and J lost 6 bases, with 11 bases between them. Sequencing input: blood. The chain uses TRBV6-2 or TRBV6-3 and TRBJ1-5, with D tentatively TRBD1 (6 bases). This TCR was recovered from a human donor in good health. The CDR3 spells CASSYGGSSQPQHF. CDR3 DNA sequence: TGTGCCAGCAGTTACGGGGGCTCGAGTCAGCCCCAGCATTTT.